This TCR beta chain was found in a study of OX40 agonist ivuxolimab in advanced cancers. Study in general: Head and neck, renal cell, melanoma or hepatocellular carcinoma were the cancers that dose-escalation patients had. Previous treatment with anti-PD-1, anti-PD-L1 or anti-CTLA-4 therapy was allowed; 40% had received some.

This CDR3 contains 15 residues. Germline lookup yields CDR1 SGHTA and CDR2 FQGTGA. The germline V and J ends were trimmed by 7 bases and 8 bases, with 21 bases remaining between them. Clones were read by immunoSEQ multiplex PCR, and TCRdb kept only the in-frame ones, dropping some. The data show about 70,000 clones, with 85% to 90% seen just once and under 3% held by the top ten. This clonotype was obtained from an adult with an advanced solid tumor such as melanoma, head and neck, liver or kidney cancer. The V and J genes are TRBV7-3 and TRBJ2-1; possibly TRBD2 for D (6 bases). The sample here was CD4+ or CD8+ T cells sorted from blood, taken in a trial of the OX40 agonist ivuxolimab. CDR3 residues: CASTAAPGVEDEQFF. DNA of the CDR3: TGTGCCAGCACCGCAGCACCGGGGGTGGAAGATGAGCAGTTCTTC.